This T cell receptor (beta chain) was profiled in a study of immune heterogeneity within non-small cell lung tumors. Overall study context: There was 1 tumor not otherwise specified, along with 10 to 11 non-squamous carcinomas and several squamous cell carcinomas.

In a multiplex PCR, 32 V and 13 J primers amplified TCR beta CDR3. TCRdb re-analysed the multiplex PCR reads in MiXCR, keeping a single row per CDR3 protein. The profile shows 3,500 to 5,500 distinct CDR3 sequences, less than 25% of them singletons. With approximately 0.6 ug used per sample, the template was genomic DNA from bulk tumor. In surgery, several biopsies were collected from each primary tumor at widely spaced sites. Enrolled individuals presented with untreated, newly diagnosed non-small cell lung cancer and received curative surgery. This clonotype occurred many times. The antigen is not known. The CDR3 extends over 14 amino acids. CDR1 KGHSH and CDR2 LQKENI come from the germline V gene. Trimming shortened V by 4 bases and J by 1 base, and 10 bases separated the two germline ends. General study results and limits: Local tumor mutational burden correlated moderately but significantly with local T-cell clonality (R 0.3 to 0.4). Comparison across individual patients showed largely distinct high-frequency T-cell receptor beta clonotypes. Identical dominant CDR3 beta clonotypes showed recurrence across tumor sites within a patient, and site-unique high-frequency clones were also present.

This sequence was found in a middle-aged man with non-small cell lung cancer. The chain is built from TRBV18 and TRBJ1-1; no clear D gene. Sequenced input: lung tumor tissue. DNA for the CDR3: TGTGCCAGCTCACGTTGGGAAGGGAACACTGAAGCTTTCTTT. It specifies CASSRWEGNTEAFF.